This passage covers 30 T cell receptor beta chains from one sample sequenced in a study of CD8 T cells in Susac syndrome. RNA in amounts of roughly 0.5 to 1 ug was reverse transcribed with random hexamers. MiXCR was run by TCRdb on the immunoSEQ multiplex PCR reads, yielding one entry per CDR3 protein. Of about 160,000 distinct CDR3 sequences listed, roughly nine tenths are singletons. Material for sequencing was CD4+ T cells from PBMCs. These receptors were obtained from a human donor in good health.

The chain employs TRBV7-9 and TRBJ2-2; D unclear. Germline lookup yields CDR1 SEHNR and CDR2 FQNEAQ (reference sequence). V was cut by 6 bases and J by 8 bases, with 10 bases left in between. The CDR3 has 12 amino acids. The CDR3 coding sequence is TGTGCCAGCAGTCCCCCAGGAGGGGAGCTGTTTTTT. Amino acids: CASSPPGGELFF. Variable domain in full (rest from reference TRBV7-9 and TRBJ2-2): DTGVSQNPRHKITKRGQNVTFRCDPISEHNRLYWYRQTLGQGPEFLTYFQNEAQLEKSRLLSDRFSAERPKGSFSTLEIQRTEQGDSAMYLCASSPPGGELFFGEGSRLTVL.

This chain joins TRBV20-1 and TRBJ2-7, with D tentatively TRBD1 (6 bases). This CDR3 has 13 amino acids. The V end was cut by 8 bases, the J end by 0 bases, with 14 bases between. Germline assignment: CDR1 DFQATT and CDR2 SNEGSKA (reference sequence). The CDR3 reads CSIRDTNSYEQYF. In DNA form, the CDR3 reads TGCAGTATCCGGGACACCAACTCCTACGAGCAGTACTTC.

The chain uses TRBV6-5 and TRBJ1-2; TRBD1 matches 8 bases. The trim removed 2 bases at V and 3 bases at J, leaving 2 bases unmatched. The germline V gene encodes CDR1 MNHEY and CDR2 SVGAGI. The CDR3 totals 14 residues. The CDR3 is CASSYQTGDYGYTF. The CDR3 DNA follows: TGTGCCAGCAGTTACCAGACAGGGGACTATGGCTACACCTTC.

The rearrangement uses TRBV10-3 and TRBJ1-5; 8 nucleotides agree with TRBD1. With V trimmed by 10 bases and J by 5 bases, 7 bases remained unmatched. The CDR3 has 13 residues. CDR1 and CDR2 from the germline V gene are ENHRY and SYGVKD. CDR3 sequence reads: CASTGGTDQPQHF. Written as DNA, the CDR3 is TGTGCCAGTACAGGGGGGACGGATCAGCCCCAGCATTTT.

The chain has TRBV5-1 and TRBJ2-6; D remains unclear. Germline CDR1 and CDR2: SGHRS and YFSETQ. V lost 0 bases and J 4 bases, leaving 5 bases between the germline ends. There are 14 residues in the CDR3. DNA for the CDR3: TGCGCCAGCAGCTTGGCAGCAGGGGCCAACGTCCTGACTTTC. The encoded protein is CASSLAAGANVLTF.

This CDR3 reads CASYISGTSGSYEQYF. The CDR3 region has the DNA TGTGCCAGCTATATATCCGGGACTAGCGGCTCCTACGAGCAGTACTTC. The J gene is TRBJ2-7, the V gene TRBV28; TRBD2 matches at 11 bases. Germline CDR1 reads MDHEN; CDR2 reads SYDVKM. The V segment lost 8 bases and the J segment 0 bases; nucleotides outside the gene matches: 9. The CDR3 runs to 16 residues.

This chain uses TRBV20-1 with TRBJ2-7, with D unresolved. The CDR3 is made up of 13 amino acids. V was trimmed by 3 bases and J by 2 bases, leaving 11 bases between them. Germline loops: CDR1 DFQATT, CDR2 SNEGSKA (reference sequence). The CDR3 reads CSASTGVAYEQYF. The CDR3 nucleotides read TGCAGTGCTAGTACCGGAGTAGCCTACGAGCAGTACTTC.

The genes are TRBV19 and TRBJ2-7; D may be TRBD1 or TRBD2 (6 bases each). Germline V gives CDR1 LNHDA, CDR2 SQIVND (reference sequence). The CDR3 has 14 amino acids. Trimming pared 5 bases from V and 6 bases from J, leaving 17 bases between. In DNA form, the CDR3 reads TGTGCCAGTAGTTTCACCTCCGGGGGCACCGAGCAGTACTTC. The encoded protein is CASSFTSGGTEQYF.

The gene calls are TRBV11-2 and TRBJ2-5; 9 nucleotides match TRBD1. CDR3 length equals 14 residues. The J segment lost 4 bases and the V segment lost 5 bases, leaving 5 bases of the junction unmatched. Germline CDR1 is SGHAT and CDR2 is FQNNGV. The CDR3 DNA sequence: TGTGCCAGCAGCCGACAGGGGGAGAGAGAGACCCAGTACTTC. Residues: CASSRQGERETQYF.

The chain joins TRBV20-1 to TRBJ1-2; D gene unclear. This CDR3 comprises 14 residues. Germline V gene data show CDR1 as DFQATT and CDR2 as SNEGSKA (reference sequence). Trimming cost V 1 base and J 5 bases, with 14 bases left between them. The CDR3 sequence is CSARVAQVNYGYTF. The CDR3 nucleotides read TGCAGTGCTAGAGTCGCGCAGGTTAATTATGGCTACACCTTC.

The chain has TRBV9 and TRBJ2-6; no clear D. V was pared by 0 bases and J by 0 bases, with 4 bases between. CDR1 and CDR2 (germline): SGDLS, YYNGEE. There are 15 residues in the CDR3. The chain's CDR3 is CASSVVPSGANVLTF. The CDR3 DNA sequence: TGTGCCAGCAGCGTAGTCCCCTCTGGGGCCAACGTCCTGACTTTC. The full variable domain, rest sourced from reference TRBV9 and TRBJ2-6, is DSGVTQTPKHLITATGQRVTLRCSPRSGDLSVYWYQQSLDQGLQFLIQYYNGEERAKGNILERFSAQQFPDLHSELNLSSLELGDSALYFCASSVVPSGANVLTFGAGSRLTVL.

The gene calls are TRBV19 and TRBJ1-1, with TRBD1 as a possible D gene (5 bases). From germline, CDR1 is LNHDA and CDR2 SQIVND (reference sequence). This CDR3 is built from 15 residues. The V and J ends lost 1 base and 4 bases respectively, with 13 bases between them. CDR3 amino acids: CASSIGRGWSTEAFF. CDR3 DNA sequence: TGTGCCAGTAGTATAGGCCGGGGGTGGAGCACTGAAGCTTTCTTT.

V gene TRBV12-3 or TRBV12-4 combines with J gene TRBJ2-7; D is possibly TRBD1 (5 bases). Trimming shortened V by 7 bases and J by 2 bases, and 12 bases separated the two germline ends. The CDR3 sequence is 13 residues long. The CDR3 DNA reads as TGTGCCAGCATGGCAGGGTGGACCTACGAGCAGTACTTC. This sequence encodes CASMAGWTYEQYF.

The rearrangement links TRBV20-1 to TRBJ2-3, with a possible D match to TRBD1 (6 bases). The V and J ends lost 6 bases and 0 bases respectively, with 19 bases between them. This CDR3 contains 16 residues. Germline assignment: CDR1 DFQATT and CDR2 SNEGSKA (reference sequence). CDR3 sequence reads: CSAATTGPSSTDTQYF. The CDR3 DNA reads as TGCAGTGCCGCTACAACAGGGCCGTCTAGCACAGATACGCAGTATTTT.

CDR3 loop: CAWSGETGPANYGYTF. CDR3 in DNA: TGTGCCTGGAGTGGGGAAACAGGGCCGGCTAACTATGGCTACACCTTC. The J gene is TRBJ1-2, the V gene TRBV30, with TRBD1 as a possible D gene (6 bases). The germline gives CDR1 GTSNPN, CDR2 SVGIG (reference sequence). V was trimmed by 1 base and J by 0 bases, leaving 15 bases between them. The CDR3 is made up of 16 amino acids.

This clonotype was seen only once. DNA for the CDR3: TGTGCCAGCAGCCACGGACTAGCGGGGGGACAGTTAGGCACAGATACGCAGTATTTT. This gives the protein CASSHGLAGGQLGTDTQYF. The rearrangement uses TRBV7-9 and TRBJ2-3, with TRBD2 identical over 14 bases. V was clipped by 5 bases and J by 1 base; unmatched bases: 11. The CDR3 totals 19 residues. CDR1 and CDR2 (germline): SEHNR, FQNEAQ (reference sequence).

V and J are TRBV10-1 and TRBJ1-5, with D possibly matching TRBD1 (6 bases). V was shortened by 4 bases and J by 5 bases, with 9 bases between the two germline ends. This CDR3 contains 13 residues. From germline, CDR1 is WNHNN and CDR2 SYGVQD (reference sequence). The CDR3 bases are TGCGCCAGCAGTGCGGACAGATATCAGCCCCAGCATTTT. This gives the protein CASSADRYQPQHF.

This chain links TRBV27 with TRBJ2-1; D is possibly TRBD2 (6 bases). The CDR3 extends over 14 amino acids. Germline V CDR1 and CDR2: MNHEY, SMNVEV (reference sequence). Trimming pared 8 bases from V and 1 base from J, leaving 12 bases between. The CDR3 here is CASGRERSYNEQFF. CDR3 sequence (DNA): TGTGCCAGCGGTCGGGAGCGGTCCTACAATGAGCAGTTCTTC.

The genes are TRBV12-3 or TRBV12-4 and TRBJ2-7; D is unclear. Between the trimmed V and J ends, which lost 3 bases and 3 bases, there was a span of 3 bases. The CDR3 totals 11 residues. The CDR3 nucleotides read TGTGCCAGCAGTTTTGGCTACGAGCAGTACTTC. Translated, it gives CASSFGYEQYF.

This clonotype has only one observation. The chain carries TRBV19 and TRBJ2-3; D unresolved. Trimming removed 7 bases at V and 2 bases at J, with 10 bases between. Per the germline V gene, CDR1 is LNHDA and CDR2 is SQIVND (reference sequence). CDR3 length: 13 amino acids. CDR3: CASNSRPTDTQYF. Here the CDR3 DNA reads TGTGCCAGTAACTCGCGGCCCACAGATACGCAGTATTTT.

The chain recombines TRBV10-3 with TRBJ1-2; D remains ambiguous. CDR3 length: 12 amino acids. Germline V CDR1 and CDR2: ENHRY, SYGVKD. Between the trimmed V and J ends, which lost 3 bases and 7 bases, there was a span of 9 bases. CDR3 sequence reads: CAISDMAGGYTF. The CDR3 DNA is TGTGCCATCAGTGACATGGCGGGTGGCTACACCTTC.

The rearrangement links TRBV20-1 to TRBJ2-7; no clear D gene. The CDR3 length is 12 residues. Germline CDR1 and CDR2: DFQATT and SNEGSKA (reference sequence). V gave up 6 bases and J gave up 5 bases, with 14 bases separating them. CDR3 loop: CSAPGLVHEQYF. CDR3 coding DNA: TGCAGTGCCCCCGGGCTAGTCCACGAGCAGTACTTC.

V and J are TRBV10-1 and TRBJ1-2; weak D call: TRBD1 (5 bases). V dropped 0 bases and J dropped 7 bases, with 9 bases sitting between them. In germline, CDR1 is WNHNN, CDR2 SYGVQD (reference sequence). This CDR3 spans 13 amino acids. CDR3 DNA: TGCGCCAGCAGTGAGTCCAGACAGAGTGGCTACACCTTC. This translates into CASSESRQSGYTF.

V and J are TRBV5-6 and TRBJ2-2, with D hard to call. The CDR3 is made up of 15 amino acids. Trimming stripped 1 base from V and 0 bases from J, with 7 bases between. Looked up from germline, CDR1 is SGHDT and CDR2 is YYEEEE. Here the CDR3 DNA reads TGTGCCAGCAGCTTGTTAGGACCGAACACCGGGGAGCTGTTTTTT. The encoded protein is CASSLLGPNTGELFF. The whole variable domain, remainder taken from reference TRBV5-6 and TRBJ2-2, is DAGVTQSPTHLIKTRGQQVTLRCSPKSGHDTVSWYQQALGQGPQFIFQYYEEEERQRGNFPDRFSGHQFPNYSSELNVNALLLGDSALYLCASSLLGPNTGELFFGEGSRLTVL.

The V and J genes are TRBV10-3 and TRBJ1-1, with D perhaps matching TRBD1 (6 bases). The length of the CDR3 is 13 residues. V gave up 6 bases and J gave up 1 base, with 9 bases separating them. Germline lookup yields CDR1 ENHRY and CDR2 SYGVKD. The DNA of the CDR3 is TGTGCCATCAGGTCACAGGGGAACACTGAAGCTTTCTTT. It yields the protein CAIRSQGNTEAFF.

The chain carries TRBV18 and TRBJ1-1, with unresolved D. The length of the CDR3 is 16 residues. V was shortened by 3 bases and J by 4 bases, with 18 bases between the two germline ends. CDR1 and CDR2 (germline): KGHSH, LQKENI. CDR3: CASSPPARRSSTEAFF. CDR3 bases: TGTGCCAGCTCACCCCCCGCAAGGAGGAGTTCCACTGAAGCTTTCTTT.

The chain employs TRBV5-1 and TRBJ2-7; 7 nucleotides line up with TRBD2. The length of the CDR3 is 15 residues. Unmatched junction bases numbered 5, after V lost 0 bases and J lost 2 bases. Germline-derived CDR1 and CDR2 are SGHRS and YFSETQ. CDR3 nucleotide sequence: TGCGCCAGCAGCTTGGGAAGCAGCGGGGCCTACGAGCAGTACTTC. The encoded protein is CASSLGSSGAYEQYF.

This sequence joins TRBV12-3 or TRBV12-4 and TRBJ1-1, with 8 bases fitting TRBD1. The junction had 15 bases not matched to a gene; V was cut back by 6 bases and J by 6 bases. The length of the CDR3 is 16 residues. This CDR3 is CASSPDRARSGAEAFF. The CDR3 region has the DNA TGTGCCAGCAGCCCGGACAGGGCGCGCAGTGGGGCTGAAGCTTTCTTT.

The rearrangement links TRBV25-1 to TRBJ2-7, with 10 nucleotides matching TRBD1. The V gene end was trimmed by 4 bases and the J gene end by 6 bases; junction bases not matched to a gene: 9. This CDR3 has 15 residues. Germline lookup yields CDR1 MGHDK and CDR2 SYGVNS. CDR3 region: CASSVWTGGPTEQYF. The DNA of the CDR3 is TGTGCCAGCAGTGTATGGACAGGGGGTCCCACCGAGCAGTACTTC.

The count of this clonotype is one. The rearrangement uses TRBV5-1 and TRBJ2-1; 7 positions match TRBD1. The CDR3 has 14 amino acids. The V and J ends lost 0 bases and 6 bases, in that order; junction bases with no gene match: 3. Germline V gene lookup returns CDR1 SGHRS and CDR2 YFSETQ. The CDR3 region has the DNA TGCGCCAGCAGCTTGGAGGCAGGGGGCAATGAGCAGTTCTTC. It specifies CASSLEAGGNEQFF.